Listed below are T cell receptor beta chains from one sample, sequenced in a study of T-cell reconstitution after alpha-beta-depleted transplantation in children. TCRdb re-analysed the PCR reads in MiXCR, keeping a single row per CDR3 protein. The sample has roughly 300,000 distinct CDR3 sequences, more than 8% seen once. The sample here was PBMCs from the stem cell graft donor, taken from the stem cell graft. These receptors came from a human donor who donated a stem cell graft to a child with SCID. Each CDR3 is given with its conserved first and last residue. Fields, in order: CDR3 DNA, CDR3 protein, J gene, D gene, clone size, V gene. D genes are given only for firm matches. The listing skips clone size in some rows; elsewhere it reads once, few, many or a size class.

CDR3nt: TGCAGCGTAGCGGGACAGACCAAGGCCAATGAGCAGTTCTTC
CDR3aa: CSVAGQTKANEQFF
j_gene: TRBJ2-1
d_gene: .
abundance: few
v_gene: TRBV29-1

CDR3nt: TGCGCCAGCAGCTCTCGAACGGCGGGACAGGTTAAGCACGAGCAGTACTTC
CDR3aa: CASSSRTAGQVKHEQYF
j_gene: TRBJ2-7
d_gene: TRBD1
abundance: .
v_gene: TRBV5-1

CDR3nt: TGTGCCAGTAGTATACAGGGGGCCTACAATGAGCAGTTCTTC
CDR3aa: CASSIQGAYNEQFF
j_gene: TRBJ2-1
d_gene: TRBD1
abundance: few
v_gene: TRBV19

CDR3nt: TGCAGTGCCCTCTTCCAAATCACAGATACGCAGTATTTT
CDR3aa: CSALFQITDTQYF
j_gene: TRBJ2-3
d_gene: .
abundance: many
v_gene: TRBV20-1

CDR3nt: TGTGCCAGCATCTTGGCCCAGCCCACTGAAGCTTTCTTT
CDR3aa: CASILAQPTEAFF
j_gene: TRBJ1-1
d_gene: .
abundance: .
v_gene: TRBV5-6

CDR3nt: TGTGCCAGCAGTAGGGGTCAGGGGAGACACACCGGGGAGCTGTTTTTT
CDR3aa: CASSRGQGRHTGELFF
j_gene: TRBJ2-2
d_gene: .
abundance: many
v_gene: TRBV25-1

CDR3nt: TGCGCCAGCAGACAGGGGTATCCCACAGATACGCAGTATTTT
CDR3aa: CASRQGYPTDTQYF
j_gene: TRBJ2-3
d_gene: TRBD1
abundance: .
v_gene: TRBV5-1

CDR3nt: TGCAGTGCAGGAGACCGGGAGTCAGATACGCAGTATTTT
CDR3aa: CSAGDRESDTQYF
j_gene: TRBJ2-3
d_gene: .
abundance: .
v_gene: TRBV20-1

CDR3nt: TGCGCCAGCAGCTGGGGACAGGGCTCCTACGAGCAGTACTTC
CDR3aa: CASSWGQGSYEQYF
j_gene: TRBJ2-7
d_gene: TRBD1
abundance: .
v_gene: TRBV5-1

CDR3nt: TGTGCCAGCAGCCCAGACAGGACTGGGGCCAACGTCCTGACTTTC
CDR3aa: CASSPDRTGANVLTF
j_gene: TRBJ2-6
d_gene: .
abundance: few
v_gene: TRBV6-1

CDR3nt: TGTGCCAGCAGCTGGGGGAATTTTGAGACCCAGTACTTC
CDR3aa: CASSWGNFETQYF
j_gene: TRBJ2-5
d_gene: .
abundance: .
v_gene: TRBV11-2

CDR3nt: TGTGCCAGCAGTGGTAGGAAGAACACTGAAGCTTTCTTT
CDR3aa: CASSGRKNTEAFF
j_gene: TRBJ1-1
d_gene: .
abundance: .
v_gene: TRBV2

CDR3nt: TGTGCCAGCAGCTTAGAGGGCAGACTTAACTCCTACAATGAGCAGTTCTTC
CDR3aa: CASSLEGRLNSYNEQFF
j_gene: TRBJ2-1
d_gene: .
abundance: few
v_gene: TRBV11-2

CDR3nt: TGCGCCAGCAGCTTGGACTTGGGTTTTGAGACCCAGTACTTC
CDR3aa: CASSLDLGFETQYF
j_gene: TRBJ2-5
d_gene: .
abundance: .
v_gene: TRBV5-1

CDR3nt: TGTGCCAGCAGCTTAACAAGCGGGGGGGCAACAGATACGCAGTATTTT
CDR3aa: CASSLTSGGATDTQYF
j_gene: TRBJ2-3
d_gene: TRBD2
abundance: .
v_gene: TRBV7-6